The rows below give T cell receptor beta chains drawn from one sample of a study of OX40 agonist ivuxolimab in advanced cancers. Clones were sequenced by immunoSEQ multiplex PCR, and TCRdb holds only the in-frame ones, with some missing. This table has around 20,000 clones, roughly 74% appearing once. The sequenced sample was CD4+ or CD8+ T cells sorted from blood, obtained in a trial of the OX40 agonist ivuxolimab. These TCRs come from an adult with an advanced solid tumor such as melanoma, head and neck, liver or kidney cancer. Both conserved end residues are part of each CDR3. The order of the fields is J gene, D gene, CDR3 length, V gene, clone size, CDR3 protein, CDR3 DNA. A D gene is named only where the DNA matches it firmly. Rows may omit the clone size; those that give it use once, few, many or a size class.

>TRBJ2-2|NA|15|TRBV7-9|NA
CASSAGDTDTGELFF
TGTGCCAGCAGCGCAGGGGACACAGACACCGGGGAGCTGTTTTTT
>TRBJ1-4|NA|15|TRBV5-6|NA
CASSRLGTQGEKLFF
TGTGCCAGCAGCAGATTGGGGACCCAGGGAGAAAAACTGTTTTTT
>TRBJ1-2|NA|13|TRBV6-5|NA
CASSYSGRDGYTF
TGTGCCAGCAGTTACTCGGGAAGGGACGGCTACACCTTC
>TRBJ1-1|TRBD1|17|TRBV2|NA
CASQKLKTGRSNTEAFF
TGTGCCAGCCAGAAACTCAAGACAGGGAGGTCGAACACTGAAGCTTTCTTT
>TRBJ2-1|NA|13|TRBV5-8|NA
CASSLYSYNEQFF
TGTGCCAGCAGCTTGTACAGTTACAATGAGCAGTTCTTC
>TRBJ1-1|NA|12|TRBV13|NA
CASSLGRTEAFF
TGTGCCAGCAGCTTGGGACGGACTGAAGCTTTCTTT
>TRBJ1-1|NA|13|TRBV28|NA
CASSRGIGTEAFF
TGTGCCAGCAGCAGAGGTATAGGCACTGAAGCTTTCTTT
>TRBJ1-5|NA|14|TRBV4-1|NA
CASSPLGMNQPQHF
TGCGCCAGCAGCCCCTTGGGGATGAATCAGCCCCAGCATTTT
>TRBJ2-7|NA|14|TRBV7-2|NA
CASSLTGLNEEQYF
TGTGCCAGCAGCTTAACGGGACTGAACGAGGAGCAGTACTTC
>TRBJ1-5|NA|16|TRBV6-1|NA
CASSEGDWLGNQPQHF
TGTGCCAGCAGTGAAGGCGACTGGCTCGGCAATCAGCCCCAGCATTTT
>TRBJ2-1|NA|15|TRBV16|NA
CASNHPESSYNEQFF
TGTGCCAGCAACCATCCAGAAAGCTCCTACAATGAGCAGTTCTTC
>TRBJ1-6|NA|14|TRBV5-3|NA
CARRGAADNSPLHF
TGTGCCAGAAGGGGGGCCGCGGATAATTCACCCCTCCACTTT
>TRBJ2-3|TRBD2|14|TRBV19|NA
CASSASGGTDTQYF
TGTGCCAGTAGTGCTAGCGGGGGTACAGATACGCAGTATTTT
>TRBJ2-3|NA|15|TRBV27|NA
CASSRLGGWTDTQYF
TGTGCCAGCAGCCGACTGGGGGGCTGGACAGATACGCAGTATTTT
>TRBJ2-1|TRBD1|16|TRBV5-6|NA
CASSFSIQGVSGEQFF
TGTGCCAGCAGCTTCTCAATACAGGGGGTGAGTGGTGAGCAGTTCTTC
>TRBJ2-2|NA|13|TRBV5-6|once
CASSLLDTGELFF
TGTGCCAGCAGCTTACTAGACACCGGGGAGCTGTTTTTT
>TRBJ2-1|TRBD2|15|TRBV7-6|NA
CASSSFLAGINEQFF
TGTGCCAGCAGCTCGTTTCTAGCGGGTATCAATGAGCAGTTCTTC
>TRBJ1-1|NA|12|TRBV6-6|few
CASSYEGTEAFF
TGTGCCAGCAGTTATGAGGGCACTGAAGCTTTCTTT
>TRBJ2-3|NA|14|TRBV11-2|once
CASSWTASTDTQYF
TGTGCCAGCAGCTGGACTGCTAGCACAGATACGCAGTATTTT
>TRBJ2-7|TRBD1|14|TRBV5-4|NA
CASSTGTGVYEQYF
TGTGCCAGCAGCACCGGGACAGGCGTCTACGAGCAGTACTTC